Listed below are T cell receptor beta chains from one sample, sequenced in a study of PD-1 blockade in classical Hodgkin lymphoma. The data were produced by immunoSEQ multiplex PCR, yet TCRdb's version contains in-frame clones alone and is incomplete. In the table there are about 94,000 clones, approximately 92% of which are singletons. This sample comprised peripheral blood mononuclear cells (PBMCs), obtained before the second cycle of nivolumab. The origin of the receptors is a human donor with classical Hodgkin lymphoma. CDR3s include the opening cysteine and the closing phenylalanine or tryptophan. D genes are given only for firm matches. Clone size is given for some rows only: seen once, a few or many times, or a class if the clone is expanded.

abundance: -
d_gene: TRBD1
j_gene: TRBJ2-5
v_gene: TRBV14
CDR3aa: CASSQGVRTGRETQYF
CDR3nt: TGTGCCAGCAGCCAAGGGGTCCGGACAGGGCGAGAGACCCAGTACTTC

abundance: -
d_gene: -
j_gene: TRBJ2-1
v_gene: TRBV27
CDR3aa: CASSWVYGVDNEQFF
CDR3nt: TGTGCCAGCAGTTGGGTGTACGGCGTCGACAATGAGCAGTTCTTC

abundance: -
d_gene: -
j_gene: TRBJ2-4
v_gene: TRBV14
CDR3aa: CASSSGPGLIKNIQYF
CDR3nt: TGTGCCAGCAGTTCCGGCCCCGGGTTGATCAAAAACATTCAGTACTTC

abundance: -
d_gene: TRBD2
j_gene: TRBJ2-3
v_gene: TRBV7-8
CDR3aa: CASRRTSGGPDTQYF
CDR3nt: TGTGCCAGCAGACGGACTAGCGGGGGCCCAGATACGCAGTATTTT

abundance: once
d_gene: -
j_gene: TRBJ2-1
v_gene: TRBV5-1
CDR3aa: CASSFTAPNEQFF
CDR3nt: TGCGCCAGCAGCTTTACAGCGCCGAATGAGCAGTTCTTC

abundance: -
d_gene: -
j_gene: TRBJ1-3
v_gene: TRBV11-2
CDR3aa: CASSLELGRSSGNTIYF
CDR3nt: TGTGCCAGCAGCTTAGAATTAGGACGGAGCTCTGGAAACACCATATATTTT

abundance: -
d_gene: -
j_gene: TRBJ2-3
v_gene: TRBV21-1
CDR3aa: CASSKAPMGPDTQYF
CDR3nt: TGTGCCAGCAGCAAGGCCCCGATGGGCCCAGATACGCAGTATTTT

abundance: -
d_gene: TRBD1
j_gene: TRBJ2-1
v_gene: TRBV29-1
CDR3aa: CSVEERGQGSNEQFF
CDR3nt: TGCAGCGTTGAGGAACGCGGACAGGGTTCCAATGAGCAGTTCTTC

abundance: -
d_gene: -
j_gene: TRBJ1-2
v_gene: TRBV6-5
CDR3aa: CASTPSSGAGYGYTF
CDR3nt: TGTGCCAGCACTCCCTCATCGGGGGCAGGCTATGGCTACACCTTC

abundance: -
d_gene: -
j_gene: TRBJ1-2
v_gene: TRBV28
CDR3aa: CASSLTQGGYGYTF
CDR3nt: TGTGCCAGCAGTTTAACACAGGGTGGCTATGGCTACACCTTC

abundance: -
d_gene: -
j_gene: TRBJ2-3
v_gene: TRBV28
CDR3aa: CASTTTGPSTDTQYF
CDR3nt: TGTGCCAGCACCACCACTGGCCCTAGCACAGATACGCAGTATTTT

abundance: -
d_gene: -
j_gene: TRBJ2-7
v_gene: TRBV27
CDR3aa: CASSLGSRVLPTEQYF
CDR3nt: TGTGCCAGCAGTTTGGGGTCCCGGGTTCTCCCTACGGAGCAGTACTTC

abundance: few
d_gene: TRBD2
j_gene: TRBJ2-7
v_gene: TRBV4-1
CDR3aa: CASAGLAGGRPYEQYF
CDR3nt: TGCGCCAGCGCGGGACTAGCGGGAGGGCGGCCCTACGAGCAGTACTTC

abundance: -
d_gene: -
j_gene: TRBJ1-2
v_gene: TRBV25-1
CDR3aa: CASSEYLGYGYTF
CDR3nt: TGTGCCAGCAGTGAATATTTGGGTTACGGCTACACCTTC

abundance: -
d_gene: -
j_gene: TRBJ1-2
v_gene: TRBV7-9
CDR3aa: CASSKDLGTNYGYTF
CDR3nt: TGTGCCAGCAGTAAAGACCTGGGGACTAACTATGGCTACACCTTC

abundance: -
d_gene: -
j_gene: TRBJ1-1
v_gene: TRBV7-2
CDR3aa: CASSFPGQVAFF
CDR3nt: TGTGCCAGCAGCTTTCCGGGGCAAGTGGCTTTCTTT

abundance: -
d_gene: -
j_gene: TRBJ2-3
v_gene: TRBV27
CDR3aa: CASTPWSASTDTQYF
CDR3nt: TGTGCCAGCACTCCGTGGAGTGCTAGCACAGATACGCAGTATTTT

abundance: -
d_gene: -
j_gene: TRBJ2-1
v_gene: TRBV29-1
CDR3aa: CSVLLLASYNEQFF
CDR3nt: TGCAGCGTTCTACTACTAGCATCCTACAATGAGCAGTTCTTC

abundance: -
d_gene: TRBD1
j_gene: TRBJ2-7
v_gene: TRBV5-4
CDR3aa: CASSSAPGGLDEQYF
CDR3nt: TGTGCCAGCAGCTCCGCCCCAGGGGGCCTCGACGAGCAGTACTTC

abundance: -
d_gene: -
j_gene: TRBJ1-6
v_gene: TRBV10-3
CDR3aa: CAVRGVNNSPLHF
CDR3nt: TGTGCCGTGAGAGGGGTCAATAATTCACCCCTCCACTTT

abundance: -
d_gene: -
j_gene: TRBJ1-1
v_gene: TRBV30
CDR3aa: CAWRGQSKGNTEAFF
CDR3nt: TGTGCCTGGAGAGGACAGAGCAAGGGGAACACTGAAGCTTTCTTT

abundance: -
d_gene: TRBD2
j_gene: TRBJ2-1
v_gene: TRBV27
CDR3aa: CASKRAGGRGGLWYNEQFF
CDR3nt: TGTGCCAGCAAAAGAGCGGGAGGGCGAGGCGGTTTGTGGTACAATGAGCAGTTCTTC

abundance: few
d_gene: -
j_gene: TRBJ2-3
v_gene: TRBV29-1
CDR3aa: CSVVRGQPYDTQYF
CDR3nt: TGCAGCGTTGTCAGGGGCCAACCTTACGATACGCAGTATTTT

abundance: -
d_gene: -
j_gene: TRBJ2-5
v_gene: TRBV7-9
CDR3aa: CASSLAGYQETQYF
CDR3nt: TGTGCCAGCAGCTTAGCGGGCTACCAAGAGACCCAGTACTTC

abundance: -
d_gene: -
j_gene: TRBJ2-1
v_gene: TRBV15
CDR3aa: CATSGGAYNEQFF
CDR3nt: TGTGCCACCAGCGGAGGGGCCTACAATGAGCAGTTCTTC

abundance: -
d_gene: TRBD1
j_gene: TRBJ2-3
v_gene: TRBV29-1
CDR3aa: CSVEGTGWGDTQYF
CDR3nt: TGCAGCGTTGAAGGGACAGGGTGGGGGGATACGCAGTATTTT

abundance: -
d_gene: -
j_gene: TRBJ1-5
v_gene: TRBV19
CDR3aa: CASSFLGYSNQPQHF
CDR3nt: TGTGCCAGTAGCTTTCTGGGATATAGCAATCAGCCCCAGCATTTT

abundance: -
d_gene: -
j_gene: TRBJ1-2
v_gene: TRBV29-1
CDR3aa: CSVEDLPRAGGYTF
CDR3nt: TGCAGCGTTGAAGATCTTCCCAGGGCCGGTGGCTACACCTTC

abundance: -
d_gene: -
j_gene: TRBJ1-5
v_gene: TRBV6-1
CDR3aa: CATANQPQHF
CDR3nt: TGTGCCACCGCGAATCAGCCCCAGCATTTT

abundance: -
d_gene: -
j_gene: TRBJ2-7
v_gene: TRBV5-4
CDR3aa: CASSLRGQFYEQYF
CDR3nt: TGTGCCAGCAGCTTGCGCGGACAGTTCTACGAGCAGTACTTC

abundance: -
d_gene: TRBD1
j_gene: TRBJ2-7
v_gene: TRBV6-5
CDR3aa: CASRIYRGPYEQYF
CDR3nt: TGTGCCAGCAGAATCTACAGGGGCCCCTACGAGCAGTACTTC

abundance: -
d_gene: -
j_gene: TRBJ2-7
v_gene: TRBV6-4
CDR3aa: CASSEKGFYEQYF
CDR3nt: TGTGCCAGCAGTGAGAAGGGGTTCTACGAGCAGTACTTC

abundance: -
d_gene: TRBD1
j_gene: TRBJ1-2
v_gene: TRBV28
CDR3aa: CASRPGTGAFYGYTF
CDR3nt: TGTGCCAGCAGGCCCGGGACAGGGGCATTCTATGGCTACACCTTC

abundance: -
d_gene: -
j_gene: TRBJ2-1
v_gene: TRBV29-1
CDR3aa: CSVDFPGAWDNEQFF
CDR3nt: TGCAGCGTTGATTTTCCGGGGGCGTGGGACAATGAGCAGTTCTTC

abundance: -
d_gene: -
j_gene: TRBJ2-4
v_gene: TRBV6-4
CDR3aa: CASSEGLGNIQYF
CDR3nt: TGTGCCAGCAGTGAGGGTCTCGGGAACATTCAGTACTTC

abundance: -
d_gene: TRBD1
j_gene: TRBJ2-1
v_gene: TRBV27
CDR3aa: CASSLRQGHWDEQFF
CDR3nt: TGTGCCAGCAGTTTAAGACAGGGACATTGGGATGAGCAGTTCTTC

abundance: -
d_gene: TRBD2
j_gene: TRBJ2-3
v_gene: TRBV5-1
CDR3aa: CASSQRGPTTDTQYF
CDR3nt: TGCGCCAGCAGCCAGCGGGGGCCAACCACAGATACGCAGTATTTT

abundance: -
d_gene: -
j_gene: TRBJ1-1
v_gene: TRBV5-5
CDR3aa: CASSLWGQDTEAFF
CDR3nt: TGTGCCAGCAGCCTTTGGGGCCAGGACACTGAAGCTTTCTTT

abundance: -
d_gene: -
j_gene: TRBJ1-1
v_gene: TRBV5-4
CDR3aa: CASSLFDRLNTEAFF
CDR3nt: TGTGCCAGCAGCTTATTCGACAGGTTGAACACTGAAGCTTTCTTT

abundance: -
d_gene: -
j_gene: TRBJ2-7
v_gene: TRBV15
CDR3aa: CATSRDRQYYEQYF
CDR3nt: TGTGCCACCAGCAGAGATCGACAGTACTACGAGCAGTACTTC

abundance: -
d_gene: TRBD2
j_gene: TRBJ2-3
v_gene: TRBV28
CDR3aa: CASSSRLAGEDTQYF
CDR3nt: TGTGCCAGCAGTTCCAGACTAGCGGGGGAGGATACGCAGTATTTT

abundance: -
d_gene: -
j_gene: TRBJ2-3
v_gene: TRBV5-4
CDR3aa: CASSLVAWGGADTQYF
CDR3nt: TGTGCCAGCAGCTTGGTTGCGTGGGGAGGCGCAGATACGCAGTATTTT

abundance: -
d_gene: -
j_gene: TRBJ1-5
v_gene: TRBV2
CDR3aa: CASARTYSNQPQHF
CDR3nt: TGTGCCAGCGCGAGGACATATAGCAATCAGCCCCAGCATTTT

abundance: -
d_gene: -
j_gene: TRBJ2-3
v_gene: TRBV29-1
CDR3aa: CSTNGVSADTDTQYF
CDR3nt: TGCAGCACAAACGGAGTCAGCGCGGACACAGATACGCAGTATTTT

abundance: -
d_gene: -
j_gene: TRBJ2-5
v_gene: TRBV28
CDR3aa: CATHQETQYF
CDR3nt: TGTGCCACCCACCAAGAGACCCAGTACTTC

abundance: few
d_gene: TRBD1
j_gene: TRBJ1-6
v_gene: TRBV7-2
CDR3aa: CASSPRTGDFSPLHF
CDR3nt: TGTGCCAGCAGCCCTCGTACAGGGGATTTTTCACCCCTCCACTTT

abundance: -
d_gene: TRBD2
j_gene: TRBJ2-1
v_gene: TRBV27
CDR3aa: CASSPGLVREQFF
CDR3nt: TGTGCCAGCAGTCCGGGACTAGTAAGGGAGCAGTTCTTC

abundance: -
d_gene: TRBD1
j_gene: TRBJ2-3
v_gene: TRBV4-1
CDR3aa: CASSPGGRGSAGDTQYF
CDR3nt: TGCGCCAGCAGTCCAGGGGGCCGTGGCAGCGCGGGAGATACGCAGTATTTT

abundance: -
d_gene: -
j_gene: TRBJ2-7
v_gene: TRBV7-8
CDR3aa: CASSLPEQGGRDSYEQYF
CDR3nt: TGTGCCAGCAGCTTGCCGGAACAGGGAGGACGCGACTCCTACGAGCAGTACTTC

abundance: -
d_gene: -
j_gene: TRBJ1-2
v_gene: TRBV28
CDR3aa: CASSLGGDYGYTF
CDR3nt: TGTGCCAGCAGTTTAGGAGGGGACTATGGCTACACCTTC

abundance: -
d_gene: -
j_gene: TRBJ2-5
v_gene: TRBV6-5
CDR3aa: CASSPRTGQETQYF
CDR3nt: TGTGCCAGCAGTCCCAGGACGGGACAAGAGACCCAGTACTTC

abundance: -
d_gene: TRBD2
j_gene: TRBJ2-2
v_gene: TRBV2
CDR3aa: CASSGELARTGELFF
CDR3nt: TGTGCCAGCAGTGGGGAACTAGCGCGCACCGGGGAGCTGTTTTTT

abundance: -
d_gene: -
j_gene: TRBJ2-2
v_gene: TRBV9
CDR3aa: CASSVKEGNPNTGELFF
CDR3nt: TGTGCCAGCAGCGTAAAGGAGGGGAACCCGAACACCGGGGAGCTGTTTTTT

abundance: -
d_gene: TRBD1
j_gene: TRBJ1-2
v_gene: TRBV6-6
CDR3aa: CASSYSGTANYGYTF
CDR3nt: TGTGCCAGCAGTTACTCCGGGACAGCTAACTATGGCTACACCTTC

abundance: -
d_gene: -
j_gene: TRBJ2-3
v_gene: TRBV11-2
CDR3aa: CASSLRTGSGADTQYF
CDR3nt: TGTGCCAGCAGCCTCCGAACCGGGAGTGGGGCAGATACGCAGTATTTT